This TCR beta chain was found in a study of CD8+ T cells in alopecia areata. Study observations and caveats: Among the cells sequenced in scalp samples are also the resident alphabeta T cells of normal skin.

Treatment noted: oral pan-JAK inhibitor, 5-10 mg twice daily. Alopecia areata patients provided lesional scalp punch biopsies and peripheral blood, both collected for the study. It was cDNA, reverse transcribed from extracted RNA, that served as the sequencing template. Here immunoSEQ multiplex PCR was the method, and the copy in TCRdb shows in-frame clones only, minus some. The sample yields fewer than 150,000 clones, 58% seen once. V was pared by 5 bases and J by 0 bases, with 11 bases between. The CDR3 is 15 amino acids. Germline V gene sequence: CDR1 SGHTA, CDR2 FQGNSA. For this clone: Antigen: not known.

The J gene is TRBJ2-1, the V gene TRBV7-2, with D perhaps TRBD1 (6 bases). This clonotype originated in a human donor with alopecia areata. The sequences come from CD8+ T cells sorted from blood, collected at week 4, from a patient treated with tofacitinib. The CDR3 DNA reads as TGTGCCAGCAGCCTCAGGGGCCTCTCCTACAATGAGCAGTTCTTC. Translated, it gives CASSLRGLSYNEQFF.